Presented here are 13 T cell receptor beta chains from one specimen sequenced in a study of cytomegalovirus exposure and HLA in healthy donors. The primer mix had 60 Vbeta and 13 Jbeta primers. Assay used: immunoSEQ multiplex PCR; TCRdb lists only in-frame clones, some missing. The sample table sets out around 150,000 clones. Sequenced input: PBMCs. These receptors were collected from a man aged 35-49 years in good health and CMV-seronegative.

This chain joins TRBV5-1 and TRBJ1-1; D is uncertain. This CDR3 has 15 residues. Trimming cost V 5 bases and J 4 bases, with 18 bases left between them. The V gene's germline CDR1 is SGHRS and CDR2 YFSETQ. The chain's CDR3 is CASRAFSAGITEAFF. CDR3 DNA sequence: TGCGCCAGCAGAGCCTTCTCAGCAGGCATCACTGAAGCTTTCTTT.

As for this clone: At one end, the junction sequence differs from germline, possibly due to a read error. The chain uses TRBV5-4 and TRBJ2-7; 11 bases are a match to TRBD2. There are 15 residues in the CDR3. Germline loops: CDR1 SGHNT, CDR2 YYREEE (reference sequence). CDR3 in amino acids: CVSSPGTSGRYEQYF. The DNA of the CDR3 is TGTGTCAGCAGCCCTGGGACTAGCGGCCGCTACGAGCAGTACTTC.

In nucleotides, the CDR3 is TGCGCCAGCAGCCAAGAGCGGTGGGTGAACACTGAAGCTTTCTTT. It yields the protein CASSQERWVNTEAFF. The rearrangement joins TRBV4-1 to TRBJ1-1; D remains unclear. The germline CDR1 and CDR2 sequences are MGHRA and YSYEKL. V was shortened by 0 bases and J by 0 bases, with 8 bases between the two germline ends. The CDR3 runs to 15 residues.

V is TRBV9 and J is TRBJ1-1; tentatively, D is TRBD1 (5 bases). Germline V gene sequence: CDR1 SGDLS, CDR2 YYNGEE. V lost 0 bases and J 4 bases, leaving 10 bases between the germline ends. This CDR3 has 14 amino acids. The CDR3 DNA reads as TGTGCCAGCAGCGTAGGTCAGGGAGGCACTGAAGCTTTCTTT. It specifies CASSVGQGGTEAFF. The full variable domain, with the rest looked up from reference TRBV9 and TRBJ1-1, is DSGVTQTPKHLITATGQRVTLRCSPRSGDLSVYWYQQSLDQGLQFLIQYYNGEERAKGNILERFSAQQFPDLHSELNLSSLELGDSALYFCASSVGQGGTEAFFGQGTRLTVV.

J is TRBJ1-1 and V is TRBV2; 7 bases align to TRBD1. V gave up 0 bases and J gave up 7 bases; unmatched junction bases: 2. There are 13 residues in the CDR3. CDR1 is SNHLY, CDR2 FYNNEI, per germline. CDR3 DNA sequence: TGTGCCAGCAGTGAAGCTTGGGACAGTGAAGCTTTCTTT. It specifies CASSEAWDSEAFF. The full variable domain, rest sourced from reference TRBV2 and TRBJ1-1, is EPEVTQTPSHQVTQMGQEVILRCVPISNHLYFYWYRQILGQKVEFLVSFYNNEISEKSEIFDDQFSVERPDGSNFTLKIRSTKLEDSAMYFCASSEAWDSEAFFGQGTRLTVV.

This chain joins TRBV18 and TRBJ1-6; D is perhaps TRBD1 (6 bases). This CDR3 region has 15 residues. V shed 3 bases and J shed 5 bases, with 11 bases lying between them. Germline values: CDR1 KGHSH, CDR2 LQKENI. The CDR3 is CASSPGQPDNSPLHF. The CDR3 coding sequence is TGTGCCAGCTCACCCGGACAGCCGGATAATTCACCCCTCCACTTT.

The chain has TRBV2 and TRBJ1-1, with D unresolved. Germline assignment: CDR1 SNHLY and CDR2 FYNNEI. This CDR3 contains 12 residues. V was trimmed by 5 bases and J by 7 bases, leaving 11 bases between them. CDR3 nucleotide sequence: TGTGCCAGCAGTAGGGCTGAGGGTGAAGCTTTCTTT. Its translation is CASSRAEGEAFF.

The DNA of the CDR3 is TGCGCCAGCAGCCAAATCAGGGAAACCTACGAGCAGTACTTC. This translates into CASSQIRETYEQYF. This sequence joins TRBV4-1 and TRBJ2-7, with D maybe TRBD1 (5 bases). Germline V gives CDR1 MGHRA, CDR2 YSYEKL. This CDR3 contains 14 residues. The V end was cut by 2 bases, the J end by 2 bases, with 10 bases between.

The J gene is TRBJ2-3, the V gene TRBV13; the match to TRBD1 covers 12 bases. V was clipped by 2 bases and J by 4 bases; unmatched bases: 13. The CDR3 consists of 19 residues. The germline V gene encodes CDR1 PRHDT and CDR2 FYEKMQ (reference sequence). The DNA for the CDR3 is TGTGCCAGCAGCTTATCCCCGGGACAGGGGGCGCATTCGGCAGATACGCAGTATTTT. Protein product: CASSLSPGQGAHSADTQYF.

The chain is built from TRBV6-1 and TRBJ1-5; TRBD1 is a possible D gene (5 bases). This CDR3 spans 13 amino acids. CDR1 and CDR2 (germline): MNHNS, SASEGT. The V gene lost 6 bases and the J gene lost 5 bases, with 11 bases spanning the gap. The CDR3 coding sequence is TGTGCCAGCAGCGACAGCGTTTATCAGCCCCAGCATTTT. Amino acid sequence: CASSDSVYQPQHF.

The CDR3 nucleotides read TGTGCCAGCAGCTTAAACGGGGACTATGGCTACACCTTC. Protein: CASSLNGDYGYTF. The chain carries TRBV7-3 and TRBJ1-2, with D unclear. V was cut by 1 base and J by 3 bases, with 6 bases left in between. This CDR3 region has 13 residues. The germline gives CDR1 SGHTA, CDR2 FQGTGA.

The chain carries TRBV19 and TRBJ2-7, with 10 bases aligning to TRBD2. CDR3 size: 17 residues. J lost 1 base, V lost 5 bases, and 11 bases had no gene match. Germline V CDR1 and CDR2: LNHDA, SQIVND (reference sequence). CDR3 sequence: CASSSWGSGGPSYEQYF. In nucleotides, the CDR3 is TGTGCCAGTAGTTCCTGGGGTAGCGGGGGGCCGTCCTACGAGCAGTACTTC.

The CDR3 DNA sequence: TGTGCCAGCAGCAGAGTAGCGGGGGGGATCAATGAGCAGTTCTTC. Translating it yields CASSRVAGGINEQFF. This chain joins TRBV27 and TRBJ2-1; 11 bases align to TRBD2. CDR3 length: 15 amino acids. V was clipped by 6 bases and J by 6 bases; unmatched bases: 7. Germline CDR1 is MNHEY and CDR2 is SMNVEV (reference sequence).